The 25 T cell receptor beta chains in this list originate from one sample, sequenced in a study of T-cell reconstitution after alpha-beta-depleted transplantation in children. It was with unique molecular identifiers that the TCRbeta library was prepared. TCRdb redid the calling of the PCR reads with MiXCR, one entry per CDR3 protein. Altogether around 600,000 distinct CDR3 sequences are present, over 9.5% being singletons, with the ten largest covering approximately 4.1%. The sequences come from PBMCs from the stem cell graft donor, collected from the stem cell graft. Receptors originate from a human donor who donated a stem cell graft to a child with acute myeloid leukemia.

Only a few counts were recorded for this clonotype. The chain recombines TRBV29-1 with TRBJ2-7, with 9 bases lining up with TRBD1. CDR1 and CDR2 (germline): SQVTM, ANQGSEA. CDR3 size: 14 residues. V lost 2 bases to trimming and J lost 7 bases; unmatched junction nucleotides: 9. CDR3 nucleotide sequence: TGCAGCGTTGAATTGGACAGGGGCCTAGGGGAGCAGTACTTC. It yields the protein CSVELDRGLGEQYF.

This clonotype showed up many times. The chain carries TRBV23-1 and TRBJ2-5, with D possibly TRBD2 on 6 matching bases. TRBV23-1 is an ORF, and what it does is uncertain. The CDR3 contains 16 residues. V lost 6 bases to trimming and J lost 5 bases, with 22 bases between them. The CDR3 protein is CASRGKEGGRWETQYF. The CDR3 nucleotides read TGCGCCAGCAGGGGAAAAGAGGGAGGTCGTTGGGAGACCCAGTACTTC.

This clonotype was found many times. This chain links TRBV7-9 with TRBJ1-1; D is perhaps TRBD1 (5 bases). Trimming stripped 8 bases from V and 0 bases from J, with 19 bases between. The germline V gene has CDR1 SEHNR and CDR2 FQNEAQ (reference sequence). This CDR3 contains 16 residues. CDR3 in DNA: TGTGCCAGCCAGGTTACAGGTGGGGGAATGAACACTGAAGCTTTCTTT. Translation gives CASQVTGGGMNTEAFF. The full variable domain, with the rest looked up from reference TRBV7-9 and TRBJ1-1, is DTGVSQNPRHKITKRGQNVTFRCDPISEHNRLYWYRQTLGQGPEFLTYFQNEAQLEKSRLLSDRFSAERPKGSFSTLEIQRTEQGDSAMYLCASQVTGGGMNTEAFFGQGTRLTVV.

This clonotype came up many times. V usage is TRBV15 and J usage is TRBJ2-1; a weak D match, TRBD1 (6 bases). Germline values: CDR1 LNHNV, CDR2 YYDKDF (reference sequence). The germline V and J ends were trimmed by 1 base and 0 bases, with 10 bases remaining between them. CDR3 length: 16 amino acids. The CDR3 loop is CATSRVQGLSYNEQFF. The CDR3 DNA reads as TGTGCCACCAGCAGAGTACAGGGCCTCTCCTACAATGAGCAGTTCTTC.

CDR3 residues: CSVSRKMAETQYF. CDR3 nucleotide sequence: TGCAGCGTTTCAAGGAAGATGGCAGAGACCCAGTACTTC. The chain carries TRBV29-1 and TRBJ2-5; D gene uncertain. V dropped 5 bases and J dropped 4 bases, with 14 bases sitting between them. The CDR3 sequence is 13 residues long. Germline assignment: CDR1 SQVTM and CDR2 ANQGSEA.

The table lists this clonotype with many counts. V and J are TRBV29-1 and TRBJ2-1, with D possibly being TRBD1 or TRBD2 (5 bases each). This CDR3 contains 12 residues. V shed 4 bases and J shed 7 bases, with 11 bases lying between them. Germline-derived CDR1 and CDR2 are SQVTM and ANQGSEA. CDR3 sequence: CSVVGDPNEQFF. Here the CDR3 DNA reads TGCAGCGTTGTGGGGGATCCGAATGAGCAGTTCTTC.

Notes on this clonotype: This may come from a read error, since a much larger clone is one base off. CDR3 sequence: CASSPGREIHEQFF. CDR3 nucleotide sequence: TGCGCCAGCAGCCCTGGGCGAGAGATCCATGAGCAGTTCTTC. The rearrangement joins TRBV4-3 to TRBJ2-1; D call uncertain. The CDR3 is 14 residues long. Germline lookup yields CDR1 LGHNA and CDR2 YSLEER. V lost 4 bases and J lost 8, with 15 bases in between.

This clonotype was seen many times. The chain combines TRBV28 with TRBJ2-1; D might be TRBD1 (6 bases). The CDR3 runs to 13 residues. Germline V CDR1 and CDR2: MDHEN, SYDVKM. Trimming took off 7 bases at V and 13 bases at J, with 20 bases between the two ends. CDR3 sequence reads: CASTSTGDTNQFF. For the CDR3, the DNA is TGTGCCAGCACTTCAACTGGGGACACAAACCAGTTCTTC.

In this sample, this clonotype turned up a few times. The chain links TRBV29-1 to TRBJ1-4; D ambiguous. CDR3 size: 13 residues. V was cut by 5 bases and J by 2 bases, with 9 bases left in between. CDR1 is SQVTM, CDR2 ANQGSEA, per germline. CDR3 loop: CSVSWGTNEKLFF. The CDR3 nucleotides are TGCAGCGTTTCGTGGGGTACTAATGAAAAACTGTTTTTT. The whole variable domain, remainder taken from reference TRBV29-1 and TRBJ1-4, is SAVISQKPSRDICQRGTSLTIQCQVDSQVTMMFWYRQQPGQSLTLIATANQGSEATYESGFVIDKFPISRPNLTFSTLTVSNMSPEDSSIYLCSVSWGTNEKLFFGSGTQLSVL.

CDR3 DNA: TGCAGTGCTCTCCCCAGGACTTTTCCAACAGAGCAGTTCTTC. Amino acids: CSALPRTFPTEQFF. The chain is built from TRBV20-1 and TRBJ2-1, with D perhaps matching TRBD2 (5 bases). The V gene lost 5 bases and the J gene lost 10 bases, with 21 bases spanning the gap. Germline CDR1 and CDR2: DFQATT and SNEGSKA (reference sequence). This CDR3 comprises 14 residues.

The genes are TRBV12-3 or TRBV12-4 and TRBJ2-2, with 7 nucleotides matching TRBD2. With V trimmed by 5 bases and J by 6 bases, 6 bases remained unmatched. The CDR3 totals 14 residues. CDR3 in DNA: TGTGCCAGCAGTCCCCGGACTAGTCCCGGGGAGCTGTTTTTT. It translates to CASSPRTSPGELFF.

This clonotype showed up many times. The V and J genes are TRBV6-5 and TRBJ2-3; TRBD1 matches at 9 bases. Germline V lookup: CDR1 MNHEY, CDR2 SVGAGI. The CDR3 runs to 17 residues. With V trimmed by 0 bases and J by 4 bases, 8 bases remained unmatched. CDR3 amino acids: CASSYSPGTGTADTQYF. CDR3 nucleotide sequence: TGTGCCAGCAGTTACTCTCCTGGGACAGGGACCGCAGATACGCAGTATTTT.

This clonotype has only a few counts. The chain carries TRBV4-2 and TRBJ2-1, with 12 positions matching TRBD2. V lost 3 bases and J lost 0; bases outside the gene matches: 9. The CDR3 runs 19 residues. From germline, CDR1 is LGHNA and CDR2 YNFKEQ. The CDR3 bases are TGTGCCAGCAGCCACAAACTAGCGGGAGGACCCGGCTCCTACAATGAGCAGTTCTTC. Amino acids: CASSHKLAGGPGSYNEQFF.

At least ten counts were recorded for this clonotype. The chain employs TRBV5-1 and TRBJ1-3, with 10 bases lining up with TRBD1. The CDR3 runs 15 residues. V was pared by 5 bases and J by 2 bases, with 4 bases of the junction left unmatched. Germline CDR1 SGHRS, CDR2 YFSETQ. The CDR3: CASSSTGGTGNTIYF. The CDR3 bases are TGCGCCAGCAGTTCGACAGGGGGCACTGGAAACACCATATATTTT.

Notes on this clonotype: A junction boundary mismatches the germline segment, possibly from a read error. This CDR3 reads CASSPREAGGREQHF. The CDR3 DNA is TGCGCCAGCAGCCCCCGGGAAGCGGGAGGCCGGGAGCAGCACTTC. The chain has TRBV5-1 and TRBJ2-7; 9 bases agree with TRBD2. CDR1 SGHRS and CDR2 YFSETQ come from the germline V gene. The CDR3 is 15 residues long.

This clonotype was seen more than once but under ten times. The CDR3 protein is CASSLSVRSAGVTEAFF. The CDR3 DNA reads TGTGCCAGCAGTTTATCGGTCAGGTCAGCTGGAGTCACTGAAGCTTTCTTT. The chain employs TRBV28 and TRBJ1-1, with D unclear. Germline lookup yields CDR1 MDHEN and CDR2 SYDVKM. This CDR3 region has 17 residues. Trimming took 1 base from V and 4 from J, leaving 19 bases between them.

The chain links TRBV12-3 or TRBV12-4 to TRBJ2-7; TRBD2 aligns across 9 bases. V was clipped by 2 bases and J by 2 bases; unmatched bases: 4. The CDR3 length is 15 residues. The CDR3 here is CASSLLAGSPYEQYF. In nucleotides, the CDR3 is TGTGCCAGCAGTTTACTAGCGGGAAGCCCCTACGAGCAGTACTTC.

The V gene is TRBV7-6, the J gene TRBJ1-5; TRBD1 might be the D (6 bases). The CDR3 is made up of 15 amino acids. V was shortened by 0 bases and J by 10 bases, with 16 bases between the two germline ends. Germline CDR1 and CDR2: SGHVS and FNYEAQ. CDR3 sequence: CASSLAGGAFEPQHF. Here the CDR3 DNA reads TGTGCCAGCAGCTTAGCCGGGGGCGCCTTTGAACCCCAGCATTTT.

This clonotype was found a few times. V and J are TRBV29-1 and TRBJ2-7, with a tentative D call TRBD2 (5 bases). V was cut by 3 bases and J by 4 bases, with 13 bases left in between. Germline CDR1 SQVTM, CDR2 ANQGSEA. The CDR3 is 13 amino acids. Here the CDR3 reads CSVEKGTGYEQYF. The CDR3 region has the DNA TGCAGCGTTGAGAAGGGCACGGGATACGAGCAGTACTTC.

At least ten counts were recorded for this clonotype. This chain joins TRBV29-1 and TRBJ2-1, with unresolved D. From germline, CDR1 is SQVTM and CDR2 ANQGSEA. The ends were cut back, 5 bases at V and 1 base at J, with 9 bases in the middle. There are 13 residues in the CDR3. DNA of the CDR3: TGCAGCGTTCGGCTGAGATCCTACAATGAGCAGTTCTTC. Encoded protein: CSVRLRSYNEQFF.

This clonotype showed up just a few times. The genes are TRBV27 and TRBJ2-5; 7 nucleotides agree with TRBD2. From germline, CDR1 is MNHEY and CDR2 SMNVEV (reference sequence). The CDR3 is made up of 14 amino acids. The trim removed 6 bases at V and 9 bases at J, leaving 13 bases unmatched. The CDR3 protein is CASSLLEAGASQYF. The DNA for the CDR3 is TGTGCCAGCAGCCTACTCGAGGCGGGAGCCTCCCAGTACTTC.

This clonotype showed up many times. The chain recombines TRBV20-1 with TRBJ2-1; D uncertain. V lost 4 bases and J 2 bases, leaving 12 bases between the germline ends. This CDR3 is built from 14 residues. From germline, CDR1 is DFQATT and CDR2 SNEGSKA (reference sequence). CDR3: CSATGAVTYNEQFF. The DNA for the CDR3 is TGCAGTGCTACAGGTGCGGTGACCTACAATGAGCAGTTCTTC.

This chain uses TRBV4-3 with TRBJ2-3; D might be TRBD2 (5 bases). There are 13 residues in the CDR3. With 1 base removed from V and 7 bases from J, the gap between germline ends came to 9 bases. CDR1 and CDR2 (germline): LGHNA, YSLEER. The DNA of the CDR3 is TGCGCCAGCAGCCAAGTTGGGAGTAATACGCAGTATTTT. Protein product: CASSQVGSNTQYF.

This clonotype was recorded many times. The chain links TRBV27 to TRBJ2-1; 10 bases agree with TRBD1. The junction had 1 base not matched to a gene; V was cut back by 4 bases and J by 4 bases. The length of the CDR3 is 14 residues. CDR1 MNHEY and CDR2 SMNVEV come from the germline V gene (reference sequence). The CDR3 sequence: CASSWTGGYNEQFF. The CDR3 DNA reads TGTGCCAGCAGTTGGACAGGGGGTTACAATGAGCAGTTCTTC.

This clonotype was picked up many times. This chain joins TRBV29-1 and TRBJ2-7; TRBD1 might be the D (5 bases). The CDR3 has 13 residues. V shed 5 bases and J shed 2 bases, with 13 bases lying between them. Looked up from germline, CDR1 is SQVTM and CDR2 is ANQGSEA. This CDR3 is CSVWTPTAYEQYF. The CDR3 nucleotides are TGCAGCGTTTGGACACCAACTGCCTACGAGCAGTACTTC.